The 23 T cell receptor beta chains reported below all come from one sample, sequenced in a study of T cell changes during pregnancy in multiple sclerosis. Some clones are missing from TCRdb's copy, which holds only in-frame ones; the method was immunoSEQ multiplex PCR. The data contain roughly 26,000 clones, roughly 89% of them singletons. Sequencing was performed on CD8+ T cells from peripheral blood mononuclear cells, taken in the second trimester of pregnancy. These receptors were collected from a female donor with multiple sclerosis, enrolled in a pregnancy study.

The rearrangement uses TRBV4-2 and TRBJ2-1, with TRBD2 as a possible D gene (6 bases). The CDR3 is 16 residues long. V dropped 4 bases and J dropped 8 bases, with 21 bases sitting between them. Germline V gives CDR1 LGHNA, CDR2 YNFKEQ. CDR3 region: CASSRSGTEGSDEQFF. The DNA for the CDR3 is TGTGCCAGCAGCCGGTCCGGGACTGAAGGTAGCGATGAGCAGTTCTTC.

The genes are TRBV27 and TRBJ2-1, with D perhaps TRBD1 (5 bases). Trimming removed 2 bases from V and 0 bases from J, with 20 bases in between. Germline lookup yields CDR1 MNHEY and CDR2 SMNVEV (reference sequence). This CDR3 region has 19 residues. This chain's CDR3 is CASSLRGIVTTPSYNEQFF. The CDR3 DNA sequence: TGTGCCAGCAGTTTAAGGGGTATAGTGACCACACCCTCCTACAATGAGCAGTTCTTC.

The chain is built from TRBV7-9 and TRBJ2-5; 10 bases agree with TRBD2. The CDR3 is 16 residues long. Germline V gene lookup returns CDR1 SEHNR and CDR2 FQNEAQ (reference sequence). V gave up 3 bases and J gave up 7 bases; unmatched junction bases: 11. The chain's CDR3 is CASSLELAGPKGTQYF. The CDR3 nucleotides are TGTGCCAGCAGCTTGGAACTAGCGGGACCCAAGGGGACCCAGTACTTC.

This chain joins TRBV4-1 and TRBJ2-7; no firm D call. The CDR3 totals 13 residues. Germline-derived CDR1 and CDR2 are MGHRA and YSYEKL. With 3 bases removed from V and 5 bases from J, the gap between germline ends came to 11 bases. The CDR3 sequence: CASSHLTRDEQYF. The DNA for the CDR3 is TGCGCCAGCAGCCACCTCACGAGAGACGAGCAGTACTTC.

The CDR3 loop reads CASSQSRNSQNSYEQYF. DNA for the CDR3: TGTGCCAGCAGCCAATCGCGAAACAGTCAAAACTCCTACGAGCAGTACTTC. This rearrangement joins TRBV16 to TRBJ2-7; the D is unclear. The germline V gene encodes CDR1 KGHSY and CDR2 FQNENV. The CDR3 extends over 17 amino acids. Trimming shortened V by 0 bases and J by 0 bases, and 15 bases separated the two germline ends.

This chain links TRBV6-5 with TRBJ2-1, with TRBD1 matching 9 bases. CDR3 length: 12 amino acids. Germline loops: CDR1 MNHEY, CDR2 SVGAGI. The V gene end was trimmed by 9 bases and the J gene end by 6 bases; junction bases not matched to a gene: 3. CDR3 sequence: CASATGGNEQFF. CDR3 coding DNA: TGTGCCAGTGCGACAGGGGGCAATGAGCAGTTCTTC.

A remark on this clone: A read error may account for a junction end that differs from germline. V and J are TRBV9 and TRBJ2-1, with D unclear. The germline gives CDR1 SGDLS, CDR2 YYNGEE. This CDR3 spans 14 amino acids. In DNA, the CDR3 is TGTGCCAGCAGCGGCGCCGACTCCGACAATGAGCAGTTCTTC. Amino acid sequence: CASSGADSDNEQFF. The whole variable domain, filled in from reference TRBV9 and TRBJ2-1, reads DSGVTQTPKHLITATGQRVTLRCSPRSGDLSVYWYQQSLDQGLQFLIQYYNGEERAKGNILERFSAQQFPDLHSELNLSSLELGDSALYFCASSGADSDNEQFFGPGTRLTVL.

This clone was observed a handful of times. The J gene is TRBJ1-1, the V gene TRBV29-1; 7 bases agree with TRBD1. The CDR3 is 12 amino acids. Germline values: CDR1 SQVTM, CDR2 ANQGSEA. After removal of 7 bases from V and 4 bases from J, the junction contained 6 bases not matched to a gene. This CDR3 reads CSARQGSTEAFF. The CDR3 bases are TGCAGCGCTCGACAGGGATCCACTGAAGCTTTCTTT.

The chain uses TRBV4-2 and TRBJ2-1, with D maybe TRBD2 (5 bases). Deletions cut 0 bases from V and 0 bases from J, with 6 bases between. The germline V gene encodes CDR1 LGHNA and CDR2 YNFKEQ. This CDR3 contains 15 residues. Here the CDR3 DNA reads TGTGCCAGCAGCCAAGAAGAGGGCTCCTACAATGAGCAGTTCTTC. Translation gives CASSQEEGSYNEQFF.

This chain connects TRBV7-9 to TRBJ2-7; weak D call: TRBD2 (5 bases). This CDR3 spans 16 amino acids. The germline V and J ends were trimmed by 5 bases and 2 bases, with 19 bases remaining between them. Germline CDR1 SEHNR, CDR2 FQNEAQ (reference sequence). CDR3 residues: CASSPPAGGSPYEQYF. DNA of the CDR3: TGTGCCAGCAGCCCCCCGGCTGGCGGGTCCCCCTACGAGCAGTACTTC.

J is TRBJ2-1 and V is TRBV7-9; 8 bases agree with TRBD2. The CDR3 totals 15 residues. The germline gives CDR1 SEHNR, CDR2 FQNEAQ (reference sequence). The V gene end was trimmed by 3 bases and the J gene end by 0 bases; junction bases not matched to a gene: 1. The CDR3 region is CASSFTSGSYNEQFF. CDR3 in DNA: TGTGCCAGCAGCTTCACTAGCGGCTCCTACAATGAGCAGTTCTTC.

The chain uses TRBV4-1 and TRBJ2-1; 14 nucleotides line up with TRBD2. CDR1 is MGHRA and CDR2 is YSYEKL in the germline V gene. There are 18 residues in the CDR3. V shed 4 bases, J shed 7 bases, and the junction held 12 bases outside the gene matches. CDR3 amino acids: CASSLDPGTSGRLNEQFF. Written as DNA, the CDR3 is TGCGCCAGCAGCCTAGATCCCGGGACTAGCGGGAGATTGAATGAGCAGTTCTTC.

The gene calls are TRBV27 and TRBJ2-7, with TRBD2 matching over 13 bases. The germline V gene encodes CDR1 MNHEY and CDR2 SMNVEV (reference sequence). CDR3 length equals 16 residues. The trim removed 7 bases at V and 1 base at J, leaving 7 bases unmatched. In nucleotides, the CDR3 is TGTGCCAGCATGGGGACTAGCGGGGCGATTTCCTACGAGCAGTACTTC. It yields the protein CASMGTSGAISYEQYF.

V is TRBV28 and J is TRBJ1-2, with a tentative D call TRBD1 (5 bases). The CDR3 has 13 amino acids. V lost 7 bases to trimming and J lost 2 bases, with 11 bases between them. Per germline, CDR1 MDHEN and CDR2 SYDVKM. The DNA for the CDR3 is TGTGCCAGCAAGGAATCAGGGAACTATGGCTACACCTTC. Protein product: CASKESGNYGYTF.

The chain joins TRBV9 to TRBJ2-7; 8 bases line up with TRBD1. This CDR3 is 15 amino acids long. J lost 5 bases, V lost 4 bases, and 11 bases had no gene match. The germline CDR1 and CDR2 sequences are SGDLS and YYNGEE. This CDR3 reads CASSPRDRQRDEQYF. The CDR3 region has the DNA TGTGCCAGCAGCCCCAGGGACAGGCAGCGGGACGAGCAGTACTTC. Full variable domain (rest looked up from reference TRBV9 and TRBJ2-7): DSGVTQTPKHLITATGQRVTLRCSPRSGDLSVYWYQQSLDQGLQFLIQYYNGEERAKGNILERFSAQQFPDLHSELNLSSLELGDSALYFCASSPRDRQRDEQYFGPGTRLTVT.

In DNA, the CDR3 is TGTGCCAGCAGCCCAATAATATGGTGGGAGAGCTACAATGAGCAGTTCTTC. It specifies CASSPIIWWESYNEQFF. V gene TRBV7-2 combines with J gene TRBJ2-1, with D possibly matching TRBD2 (5 bases). Germline lookup yields CDR1 SGHTA and CDR2 FQGNSA. V lost 5 bases and J 3 bases, leaving 20 bases between the germline ends. CDR3 size: 17 residues.

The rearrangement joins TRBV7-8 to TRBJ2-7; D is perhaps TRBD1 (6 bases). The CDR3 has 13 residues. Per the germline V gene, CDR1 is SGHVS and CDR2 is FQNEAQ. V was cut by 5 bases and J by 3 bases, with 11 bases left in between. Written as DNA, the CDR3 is TGTGCCAGCAGCCAAGGACAGATCTACGAGCAGTACTTC. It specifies CASSQGQIYEQYF.

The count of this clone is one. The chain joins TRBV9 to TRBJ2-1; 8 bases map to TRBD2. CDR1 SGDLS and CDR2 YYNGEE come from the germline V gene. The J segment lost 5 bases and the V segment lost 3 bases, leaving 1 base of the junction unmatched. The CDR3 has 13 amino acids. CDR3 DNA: TGTGCCAGCAGCGGACTAGCGAACAATGAGCAGTTCTTC. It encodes CASSGLANNEQFF.

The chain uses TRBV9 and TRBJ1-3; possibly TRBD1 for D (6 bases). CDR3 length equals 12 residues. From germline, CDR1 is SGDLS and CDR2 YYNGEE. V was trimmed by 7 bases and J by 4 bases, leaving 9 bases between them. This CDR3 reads CASGRGGNTIYF. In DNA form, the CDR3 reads TGTGCCAGCGGCAGGGGCGGAAACACCATATATTTT.

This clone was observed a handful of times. CDR3: CASGGQVGPQHF. The CDR3 DNA sequence: TGCGCCTCGGGGGGGCAGGTTGGGCCCCAGCATTTT. The rearrangement uses TRBV29-1 and TRBJ1-5, with a possible D match to TRBD1 (6 bases). From germline, CDR1 is SQVTM and CDR2 ANQGSEA. CDR3 length equals 12 residues. Full variable domain (remainder filled in from reference TRBV29-1 and TRBJ1-5): SAVISQKPSRDICQRGTSLTIQCQVDSQVTMMFWYRQQPGQSLTLIATANQGSEATYESGFVIDKFPISRPNLTFSTLTVSNMSPEDSSIYLCASGGQVGPQHFGDGTRLSIL.

For the CDR3, the DNA is TGCGCCAGCAGCTCCCCTCCCTCCGGGACAGGATTCGAGCAGTACTTC. This sequence encodes CASSSPPSGTGFEQYF. The chain joins TRBV5-1 to TRBJ2-7; 8 bases line up with TRBD1. This CDR3 has 16 amino acids. The germline V gene encodes CDR1 SGHRS and CDR2 YFSETQ. V lost 3 bases, J lost 6 bases, and 14 bases stayed unmatched.

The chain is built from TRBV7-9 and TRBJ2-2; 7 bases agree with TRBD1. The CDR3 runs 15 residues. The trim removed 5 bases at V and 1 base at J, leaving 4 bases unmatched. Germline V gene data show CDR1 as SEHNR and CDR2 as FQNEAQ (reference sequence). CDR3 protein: CASSAWTGNTGELFF. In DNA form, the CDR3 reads TGTGCCAGCAGCGCCTGGACAGGGAACACCGGGGAGCTGTTTTTT.

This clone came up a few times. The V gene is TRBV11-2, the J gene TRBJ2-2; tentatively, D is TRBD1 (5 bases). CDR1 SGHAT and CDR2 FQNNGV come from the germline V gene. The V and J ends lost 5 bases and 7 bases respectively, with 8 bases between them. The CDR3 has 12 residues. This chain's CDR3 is CASSTTVGELFF. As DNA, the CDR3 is TGTGCCAGCAGCACGACAGTCGGGGAGCTGTTTTTT. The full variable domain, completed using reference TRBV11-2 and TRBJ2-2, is EAGVAQSPRYKIIEKRQSVAFWCNPISGHATLYWYQQILGQGPKLLIQFQNNGVVDDSQLPKDRFSAERLKGVDSTLKIQPAKLEDSAVYLCASSTTVGELFFGEGSRLTVL.